This TCR beta chain was recovered during a study of beta chain features in type 1 diabetes. Germline assignment: CDR1 SGHTA and CDR2 FQGNSA. Trimming pared 1 base from V and 0 bases from J, leaving 6 bases between. The CDR3 has 15 amino acids. Regarding the study as a whole: Shorter TCRB CDR3s, moderately but significantly so, marked every one of the four CD4+ subsets in Type 1 diabetes patients. A closer apparent resemblance between naive, central memory and Treg TCRB repertoires was seen in patients than in healthy donors.

Every isolated RNA sample was fully reverse transcribed, so sequencing captured expressed TCRB transcripts. TCRdb keeps only in-frame clones here, not all; method: immunoSEQ multiplex PCR. The sample lists roughly 730,000 clones, roughly 12% occurring once. A few counts support this clone. As yet, its antigen is unknown. This TCR was sampled from a man aged 18 to 30 with type 1 diabetes. The chain couples TRBV7-2 to TRBJ2-2; D is unresolved. The material sequenced was naive CD4+ T cells from blood. The CDR3 DNA is TGTGCCAGCAGCTTAGGGGCAGCGAACACCGGGGAGCTGTTTTTT. It specifies CASSLGAANTGELFF.